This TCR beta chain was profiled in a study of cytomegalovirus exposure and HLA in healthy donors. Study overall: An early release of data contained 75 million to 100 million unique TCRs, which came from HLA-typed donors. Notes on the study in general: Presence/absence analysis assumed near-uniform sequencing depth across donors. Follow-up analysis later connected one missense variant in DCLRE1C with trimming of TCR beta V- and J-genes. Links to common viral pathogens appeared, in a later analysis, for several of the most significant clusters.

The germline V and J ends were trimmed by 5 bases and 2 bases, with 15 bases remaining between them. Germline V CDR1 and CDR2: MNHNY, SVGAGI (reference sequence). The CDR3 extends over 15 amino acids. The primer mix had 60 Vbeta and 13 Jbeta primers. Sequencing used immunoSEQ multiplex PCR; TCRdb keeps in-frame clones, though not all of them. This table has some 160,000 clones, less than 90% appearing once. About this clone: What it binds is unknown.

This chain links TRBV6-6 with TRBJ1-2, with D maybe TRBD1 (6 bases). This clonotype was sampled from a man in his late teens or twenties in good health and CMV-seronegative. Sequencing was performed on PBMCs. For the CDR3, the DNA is TGTGCCAGCAGTCAAACGCCACAGGGAAACTATGGCTACACCTTC. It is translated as CASSQTPQGNYGYTF.